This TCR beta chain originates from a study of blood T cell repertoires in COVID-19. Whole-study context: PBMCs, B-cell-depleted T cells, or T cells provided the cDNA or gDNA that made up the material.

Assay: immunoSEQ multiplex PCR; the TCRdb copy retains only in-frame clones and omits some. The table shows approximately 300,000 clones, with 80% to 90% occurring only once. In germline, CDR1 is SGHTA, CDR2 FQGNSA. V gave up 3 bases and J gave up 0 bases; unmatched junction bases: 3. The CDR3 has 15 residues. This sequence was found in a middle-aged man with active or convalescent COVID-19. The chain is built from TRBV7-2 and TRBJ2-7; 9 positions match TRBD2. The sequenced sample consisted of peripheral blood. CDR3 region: CASSLTSGFSYEQYF. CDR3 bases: TGTGCCAGCAGCTTGACTAGCGGCTTCTCCTACGAGCAGTACTTC. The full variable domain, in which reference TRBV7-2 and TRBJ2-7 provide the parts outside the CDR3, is GAGVSQSPSNKVTEKGKDVELRCDPISGHTALYWYRQSLGQGLEFLIYFQGNSAPDKSGLPSDRFSAERTGGSVSTLTIQRTQQEDSAVYLCASSLTSGFSYEQYFGPGTRLTVT.